This TCR beta chain was captured in a study of blood T cell repertoires in COVID-19. Overall study context: Recovered status applied to Cohort 3 donors who had two consecutive negative PCRs. It also applied to those with clearance or with symptom resolution. PBMCs, B-cell-depleted T cells, or T cells were the source of the cDNA or gDNA that made up the material.

This CDR3 is 15 amino acids long. Germline V gene lookup returns CDR1 MDHEN and CDR2 SYDVKM. Trimming at V came to 5 bases and at J to 3 bases, leaving 7 bases not matched to a gene. This clone has only one observation. TCRdb's copy holds only in-frame clones and misses some; the assay was immunoSEQ multiplex PCR. The data contain some 180,000 clones, around 80% of them seen just once; the ten biggest clones take up under 20%. The sequenced sample was PBMCs or T cells enriched from blood (not recorded which). V and J are TRBV28 and TRBJ2-7; 10 bases line up with TRBD2. The receptor was isolated from a woman aged 65 to 85 in a cohort exposed to, infected with or recovered from COVID-19 (not recorded which). The CDR3 reads CASSPPLAGNYEQYF. The CDR3 region has the DNA TGTGCCAGCAGTCCCCCACTAGCGGGAAACTACGAGCAGTACTTC.